This is a list of T cell receptor beta chains from one sample in a study of T cell responses to AZD1222 COVID-19 vaccine. Libraries were prepared by immunoSEQ multiplex PCR; TCRdb keeps only in-frame clonotypes and omits some of them. This table has tens of thousands of clones, 65% to 85% appearing once. Sequencing was performed on peripheral blood, taken 28 days after the second AZD1222 dose. These receptors came from an adult who received the AZD1222 COVID-19 vaccine. CDR3s include the opening cysteine and the closing phenylalanine or tryptophan. A D gene is named only where the DNA matches it firmly. The size of a clone is reported for some rows only, either as once, few or many, or as a class for expanded clones.

18,NA,TRBJ1-6,TRBV2,NA,CASSAVRGFSSYNSPLHF,TGTGCCAGCAGTGCAGTCAGGGGATTCAGCTCCTATAATTCACCCCTCCACTTT
14,NA,TRBJ1-1,TRBV11-2,NA,CASSLVGGVAEAFF,TGTGCCAGCAGCTTAGTTGGGGGGGTGGCTGAAGCTTTCTTT
14,NA,TRBJ2-1,TRBV6-5,NA,CASSYSFSFVEQFF,TGTGCCAGCAGTTACTCCTTCAGTTTTGTCGAGCAGTTCTTC
14,NA,TRBJ1-1,TRBV4-2,NA,CASSPHTVDPEAFF,TGTGCCAGCAGCCCCCATACGGTTGACCCTGAAGCTTTCTTT
15,NA,TRBJ1-5,TRBV6-5,TRBD1,CASRVQGGGNQPQHF,TGTGCCAGCAGGGTACAAGGGGGCGGCAATCAGCCCCAGCATTTT
15,NA,TRBJ2-3,TRBV13,TRBD2,CASSLSGGGIDTQYF,TGTGCCAGCAGTTTAAGCGGGGGTGGGATAGATACGCAGTATTTT
18,NA,TRBJ2-3,TRBV19,TRBD2,CASSQTSGGAGGTDTQYF,TGTGCCAGTAGTCAGACTAGCGGGGGGGCCGGGGGCACAGATACGCAGTATTTT
16,NA,TRBJ2-1,TRBV7-9,NA,CASSLADQGPYNEQFF,TGTGCCAGCAGCTTAGCGGACCAGGGTCCCTACAATGAGCAGTTCTTC
16,NA,TRBJ1-3,TRBV9,NA,CASSVANRVTGNTIYF,TGTGCCAGCAGCGTCGCAAACAGGGTTACGGGAAACACCATATATTTT
13,NA,TRBJ1-2,TRBV7-3,TRBD1,CASSFAGQGYYTF,TGTGCCAGCAGCTTTGCGGGACAGGGGTACTACACCTTC
16,once,TRBJ1-3,TRBV27,NA,CASSPYRVSSGNTIYF,TGTGCCAGCAGTCCATACAGGGTCAGCTCTGGAAACACCATATATTTT
15,NA,TRBJ2-3,TRBV7-8,TRBD2,CASSPTGGTTDTQYF,TGTGCCAGCAGCCCTACGGGGGGGACCACAGATACGCAGTATTTT
18,NA,TRBJ2-3,TRBV21-1,NA,CASSKRSRRAFGTDTQYF,TGTGCCAGCAGCAAAAGGAGTCGGAGGGCTTTCGGCACAGATACGCAGTATTTT
15,few,TRBJ1-1,TRBV19,NA,CASNTIQGVNTEAFF,TGTGCCAGTAATACTATACAGGGCGTGAACACTGAAGCTTTCTTT
13,NA,TRBJ2-4,TRBV9,NA,CASSVRTGDIQYF,TGTGCCAGCAGCGTAAGGACTGGTGACATTCAGTACTTC
16,NA,TRBJ2-3,TRBV3-1/TRBV3-2,NA,CASSVLRGTSTDTQYF,TGTGCCAGCAGCGTATTACGGGGCACTAGCACAGATACGCAGTATTTT
14,NA,TRBJ1-1,TRBV3-1/TRBV3-2,TRBD1,CASSQRGQGWGAFF,TGTGCCAGCAGCCAGAGGGGACAGGGTTGGGGAGCTTTCTTT
12,NA,TRBJ2-7,TRBV28,NA,CASSSGSYEQYF,TGTGCCAGCAGTTCCGGTTCCTACGAGCAGTACTTC
18,NA,TRBJ1-1,TRBV7-8,NA,CASTNFELGAGRNTEAFF,TGTGCCAGCACCAACTTTGAGTTGGGAGCAGGGAGGAACACTGAAGCTTTCTTT
14,NA,TRBJ1-5,TRBV6-5,NA,CASTMGAANQPQHF,TGTGCCAGCACCATGGGGGCAGCCAATCAGCCCCAGCATTTT
16,NA,TRBJ1-4,TRBV5-1,NA,CASSLSSGGANEKLFF,TGCGCCAGCAGCTTGTCCTCCGGGGGAGCTAATGAAAAACTGTTTTTT
14,NA,TRBJ1-4,TRBV3-1/TRBV3-2,TRBD1,CASSQGQPNEKLFF,TGTGCCAGCAGCCAGGGACAGCCTAATGAAAAACTGTTTTTT
13,few,TRBJ2-7,TRBV27,NA,CASSKEFSYEQYF,TGTGCCAGCAGTAAGGAGTTCTCCTACGAGCAGTACTTC
18,NA,TRBJ2-2,TRBV5-4,TRBD1,CASSALQQGLTNTGELFF,TGTGCCAGCAGCGCCCTGCAACAGGGGTTAACGAACACCGGGGAGCTGTTTTTT
18,NA,TRBJ2-7,TRBV20-1,TRBD1,CSASGGRGRPGGSYEQYF,TGCAGTGCTAGTGGTGGCAGGGGGCGCCCAGGTGGCTCCTACGAGCAGTACTTC
13,NA,TRBJ2-7,TRBV27,NA,CASRRKGEYEQYF,TGTGCCAGCAGAAGGAAGGGAGAGTACGAGCAGTACTTC
15,NA,TRBJ2-1,TRBV3-1/TRBV3-2,TRBD2,CASSNGLAGGAEQFF,TGTGCCAGCAGCAATGGACTAGCGGGGGGGGCTGAGCAGTTCTTC
12,few,TRBJ2-4,TRBV30,NA,CAWDDYKNIQYF,TGTGCCTGGGACGACTACAAAAACATTCAGTACTTC
17,NA,TRBJ2-3,TRBV11-2,NA,CASSRVGGRGFTDTQYF,TGTGCCAGCAGCCGAGTAGGGGGGAGGGGGTTCACAGATACGCAGTATTTT
14,NA,TRBJ1-1,TRBV19,NA,CASSMQGQGTEAFF,TGTGCCAGTAGTATGCAGGGGCAGGGGACTGAAGCTTTCTTT
13,few,TRBJ1-2,TRBV18,TRBD1,CASSHDRGNGYTF,TGTGCCAGCTCTCACGACAGGGGCAATGGCTACACCTTC
14,NA,TRBJ1-6,TRBV13,TRBD1,CASSLQGAISPLHF,TGTGCCAGCAGCTTACAGGGGGCAATTTCACCCCTCCACTTT
14,NA,TRBJ1-1,TRBV19,NA,CASSTGFKNTEAFF,TGTGCCAGTAGTACGGGGTTCAAGAACACTGAAGCTTTCTTT
15,NA,TRBJ2-5,TRBV5-6,NA,CASSLATGIQETQYF,TGTGCCAGCAGCTTGGCCACAGGGATCCAAGAGACCCAGTACTTC
15,NA,TRBJ1-6,TRBV6-6,NA,CASSTTGLLGSPLHF,TGTGCCAGCAGCACTACCGGACTCTTGGGTTCACCCCTCCACTTT
11,NA,TRBJ2-5,TRBV2,TRBD1,CASGQGETQYF,TGTGCCAGCGGACAGGGGGAGACCCAGTACTTC
13,NA,TRBJ1-2,TRBV5-1,NA,CASSSSVVEGYTF,TGCGCCAGCAGCTCGTCCGTGGTGGAGGGCTACACCTTC